This T cell receptor (beta chain) was captured by sequencing in a study of CD4 and CD8 cells across lung adenocarcinoma regions. This clonotype was seen only a few times. The CDR3 totals 14 residues. Germline CDR1 and CDR2: SGHDN and FVKESK. V lost 4 bases, J lost 0 bases, and 8 bases lay in between. TCRdb independently ran MiXCR on the PCR reads; one entry per CDR3 protein. The sample contains around 25,000 distinct CDR3 sequences, 50% of which appear only once. The patients had localized lung adenocarcinoma, a non-small cell subtype. Input material: CD8+ T cells from the center of a lung tumor. This TCR derives from a male donor with lung adenocarcinoma. The CD4 and CD8 labels of this study may be unreliable. V gene TRBV14 combines with J gene TRBJ2-3, with D uncertain. The DNA of the CDR3 is TGTGCCAGCAGCCCCTTTAGCAGCACAGATACGCAGTATTTT. Translated: CASSPFSSTDTQYF.